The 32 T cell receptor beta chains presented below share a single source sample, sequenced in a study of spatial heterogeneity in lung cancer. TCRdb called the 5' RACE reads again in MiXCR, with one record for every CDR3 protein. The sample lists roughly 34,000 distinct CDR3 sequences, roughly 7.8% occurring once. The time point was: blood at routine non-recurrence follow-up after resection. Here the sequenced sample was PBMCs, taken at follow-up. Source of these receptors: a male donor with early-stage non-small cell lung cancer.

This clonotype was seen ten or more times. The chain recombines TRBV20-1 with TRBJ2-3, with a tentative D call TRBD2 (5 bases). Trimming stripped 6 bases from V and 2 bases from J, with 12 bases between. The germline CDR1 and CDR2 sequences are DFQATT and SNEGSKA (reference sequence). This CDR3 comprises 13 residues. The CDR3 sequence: CSAKDSYTDTQYF. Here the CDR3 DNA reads TGCAGTGCCAAGGACTCCTACACAGATACGCAGTATTTT.

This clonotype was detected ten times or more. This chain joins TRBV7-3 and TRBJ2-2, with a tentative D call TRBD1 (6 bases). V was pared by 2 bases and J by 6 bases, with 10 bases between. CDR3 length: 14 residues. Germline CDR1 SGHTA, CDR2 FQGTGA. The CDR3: CASSLGGTAGELFF. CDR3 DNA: TGTGCCAGCAGCTTAGGGGGCACGGCCGGGGAGCTGTTTTTT.

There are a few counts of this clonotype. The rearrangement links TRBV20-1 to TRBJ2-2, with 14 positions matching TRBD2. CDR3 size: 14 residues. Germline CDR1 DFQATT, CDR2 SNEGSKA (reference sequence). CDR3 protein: CSGTSGGTAGELFF. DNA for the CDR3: TGCAGCGGGACTAGCGGGGGAACTGCCGGGGAGCTGTTTTTT.

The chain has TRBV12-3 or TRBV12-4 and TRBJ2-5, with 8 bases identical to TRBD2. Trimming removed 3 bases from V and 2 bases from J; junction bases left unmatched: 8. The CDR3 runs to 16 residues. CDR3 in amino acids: CASSFSGGPLQETQYF. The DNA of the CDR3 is TGTGCCAGCAGTTTCTCGGGGGGGCCGTTACAAGAGACCCAGTACTTC.

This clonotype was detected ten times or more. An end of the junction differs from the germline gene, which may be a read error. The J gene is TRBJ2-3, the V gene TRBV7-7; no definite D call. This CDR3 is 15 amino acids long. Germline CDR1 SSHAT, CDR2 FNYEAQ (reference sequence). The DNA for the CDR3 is TGTGCTAGCAGTTATGGGCCCGACAGCACAGATACGCAGTATTTT. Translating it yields CASSYGPDSTDTQYF.

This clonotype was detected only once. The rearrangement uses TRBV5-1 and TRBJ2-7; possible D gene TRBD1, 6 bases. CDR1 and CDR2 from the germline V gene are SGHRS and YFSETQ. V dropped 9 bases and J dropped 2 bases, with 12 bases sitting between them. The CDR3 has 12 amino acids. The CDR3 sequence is CATRGETYEQYF. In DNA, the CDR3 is TGCGCCACCAGGGGCGAAACCTACGAGCAGTACTTC.

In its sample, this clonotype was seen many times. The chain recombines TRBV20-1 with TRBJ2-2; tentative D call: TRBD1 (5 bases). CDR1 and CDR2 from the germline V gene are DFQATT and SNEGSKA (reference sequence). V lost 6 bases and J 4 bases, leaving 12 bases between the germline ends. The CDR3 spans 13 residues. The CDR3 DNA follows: TGCAGTGCCAGGGATTCCCGCACCGGGGAGCTGTTTTTT. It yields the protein CSARDSRTGELFF.

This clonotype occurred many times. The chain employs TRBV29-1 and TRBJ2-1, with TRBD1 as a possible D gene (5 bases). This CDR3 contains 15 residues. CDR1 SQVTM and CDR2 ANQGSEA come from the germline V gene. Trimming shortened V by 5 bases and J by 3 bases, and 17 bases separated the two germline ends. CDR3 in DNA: TGCAGCGTTAAGACAGAGAACCTTCTCTACAATGAGCAGTTCTTC. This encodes CSVKTENLLYNEQFF.

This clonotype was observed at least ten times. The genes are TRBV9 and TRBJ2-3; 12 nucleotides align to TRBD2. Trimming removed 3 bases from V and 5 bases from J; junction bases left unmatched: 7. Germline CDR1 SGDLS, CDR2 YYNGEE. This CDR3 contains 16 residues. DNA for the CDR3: TGTGCCAGCAGCGAGGGGACTAGCGGGTGGTTAGATACGCAGTATTTT. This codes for CASSEGTSGWLDTQYF.

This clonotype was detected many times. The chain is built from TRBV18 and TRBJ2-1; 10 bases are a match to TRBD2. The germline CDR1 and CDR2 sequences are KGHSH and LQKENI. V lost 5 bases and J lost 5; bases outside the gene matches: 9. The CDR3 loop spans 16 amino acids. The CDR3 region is CASSSRLAGSDNEQFF. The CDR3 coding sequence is TGTGCCAGCTCATCTCGACTAGCGGGTAGCGACAATGAGCAGTTCTTC.

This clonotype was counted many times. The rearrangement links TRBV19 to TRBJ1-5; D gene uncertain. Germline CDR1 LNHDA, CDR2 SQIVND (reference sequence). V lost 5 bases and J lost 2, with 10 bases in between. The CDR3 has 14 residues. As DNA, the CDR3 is TGTGCCAGTAGTGGGTTTGGCGGCAATCAGCCCCAGCATTTT. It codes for CASSGFGGNQPQHF.

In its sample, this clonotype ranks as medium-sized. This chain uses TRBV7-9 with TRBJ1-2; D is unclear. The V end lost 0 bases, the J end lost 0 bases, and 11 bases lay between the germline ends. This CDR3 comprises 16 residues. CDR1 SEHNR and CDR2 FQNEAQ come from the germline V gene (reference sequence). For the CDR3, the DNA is TGTGCCAGCAGCTTAGCGTACGGAGCTGCTAACTATGGCTACACCTTC. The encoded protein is CASSLAYGAANYGYTF.

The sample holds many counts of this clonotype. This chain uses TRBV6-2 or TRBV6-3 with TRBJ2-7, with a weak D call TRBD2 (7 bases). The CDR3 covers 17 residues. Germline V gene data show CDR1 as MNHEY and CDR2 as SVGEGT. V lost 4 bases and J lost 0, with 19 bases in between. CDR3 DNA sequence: TGTGCCAGCAGTTGGGGGGGGCAAACACTGGGCTCCTACGAGCAGTACTTC. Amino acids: CASSWGGQTLGSYEQYF.

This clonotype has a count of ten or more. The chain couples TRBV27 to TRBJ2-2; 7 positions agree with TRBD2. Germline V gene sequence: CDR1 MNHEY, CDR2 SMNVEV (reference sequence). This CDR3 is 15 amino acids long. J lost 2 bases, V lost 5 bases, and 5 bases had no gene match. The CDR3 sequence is CASSRLADNTGELFF. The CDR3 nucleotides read TGTGCCAGCAGTCGGCTAGCGGATAACACCGGGGAGCTGTTTTTT.

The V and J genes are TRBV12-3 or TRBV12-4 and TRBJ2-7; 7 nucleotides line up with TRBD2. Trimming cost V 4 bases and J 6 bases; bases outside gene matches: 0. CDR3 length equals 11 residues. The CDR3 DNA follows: TGTGCCAGCAGTTCGGGGGGCGAGCAGTACTTC. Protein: CASSSGGEQYF.

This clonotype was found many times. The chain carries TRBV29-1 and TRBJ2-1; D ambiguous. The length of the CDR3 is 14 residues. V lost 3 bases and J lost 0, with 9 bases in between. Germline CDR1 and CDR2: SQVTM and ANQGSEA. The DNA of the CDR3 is TGCAGCGTTGAGTGGCTTAGCTCCTACAATGAGCAGTTCTTC. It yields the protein CSVEWLSSYNEQFF.

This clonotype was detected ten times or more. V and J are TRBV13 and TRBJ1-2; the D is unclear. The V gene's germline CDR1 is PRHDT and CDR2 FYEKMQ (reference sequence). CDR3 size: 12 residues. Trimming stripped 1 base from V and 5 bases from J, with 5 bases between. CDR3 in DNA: TGTGCCAGCAGCTTAGCTGGTTATGGCTACACCTTC. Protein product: CASSLAGYGYTF.

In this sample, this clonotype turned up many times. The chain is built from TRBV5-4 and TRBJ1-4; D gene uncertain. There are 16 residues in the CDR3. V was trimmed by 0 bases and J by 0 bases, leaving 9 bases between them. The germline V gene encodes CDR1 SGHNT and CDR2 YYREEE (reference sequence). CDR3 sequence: CASSLGRRATNEKLFF. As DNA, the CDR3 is TGTGCCAGCAGCTTGGGACGCCGGGCAACTAATGAAAAACTGTTTTTT.

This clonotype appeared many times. The CDR3, as DNA: TGTGCCAGCAGTCCTGGACTGTCCTCAACTAATGAAAAACTGTTTTTT. This encodes CASSPGLSSTNEKLFF. This sequence joins TRBV7-9 and TRBJ1-4, with no clear D. The CDR3 contains 16 residues. Trimming stripped 6 bases from V and 0 bases from J, with 14 bases between. Germline V gives CDR1 SEHNR, CDR2 FQNEAQ (reference sequence).

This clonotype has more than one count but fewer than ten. The CDR3 DNA reads TGTGCTAGTGGGATGCCGGCAGCCTACAATGAGCAGTTCTTC. It codes for CASGMPAAYNEQFF. V usage is TRBV12-5 and J usage is TRBJ2-1; D not resolved. Trimming took off 6 bases at V and 2 bases at J, with 11 bases between the two ends. Germline V CDR1 and CDR2: LGHNT, FRNRAP. CDR3 length equals 14 residues. Full variable domain (rest looked up from reference TRBV12-5 and TRBJ2-1): DARVTQTPRHKVTEMGQEVTMRCQPILGHNTVFWYRQTMMQGLELLAYFRNRAPLDDSGMPKDRFSAEMPDATLATLKIQPSEPRDSAVYFCASGMPAAYNEQFFGPGTRLTVL.

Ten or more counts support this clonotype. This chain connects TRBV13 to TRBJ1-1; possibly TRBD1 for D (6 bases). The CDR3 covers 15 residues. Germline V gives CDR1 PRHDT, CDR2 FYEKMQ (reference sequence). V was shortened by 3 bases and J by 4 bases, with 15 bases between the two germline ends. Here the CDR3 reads CASSFGRGFGTEAFF. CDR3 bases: TGTGCCAGCAGCTTTGGCAGGGGATTCGGCACTGAAGCTTTCTTT.

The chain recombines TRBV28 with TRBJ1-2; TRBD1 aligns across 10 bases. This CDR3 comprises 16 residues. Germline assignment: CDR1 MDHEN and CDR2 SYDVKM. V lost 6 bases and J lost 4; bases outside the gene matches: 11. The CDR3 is CASSSGQGSSSYGYTF. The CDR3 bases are TGTGCCAGCAGCTCGGGACAGGGGTCCTCTAGCTATGGCTACACCTTC.

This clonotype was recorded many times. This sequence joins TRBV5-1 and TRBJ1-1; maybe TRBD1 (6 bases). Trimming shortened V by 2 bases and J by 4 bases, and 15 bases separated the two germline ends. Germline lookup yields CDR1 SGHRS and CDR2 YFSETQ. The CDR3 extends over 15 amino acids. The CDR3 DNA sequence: TGCGCCAGCAGCTTAGGGGACATGCGGGCCACTGAAGCTTTCTTT. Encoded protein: CASSLGDMRATEAFF.

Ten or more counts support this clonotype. As DNA, the CDR3 is TGCGCCAGCAGCTTGTCCTCAGCGGGGGCAAATACGCAGTATTTT. Encoded protein: CASSLSSAGANTQYF. The gene calls are TRBV5-1 and TRBJ2-3; TRBD2 matches 8 bases. J lost 7 bases, V lost 1 base, and 8 bases had no gene match. The CDR3 has 15 amino acids. Germline CDR1 SGHRS, CDR2 YFSETQ.

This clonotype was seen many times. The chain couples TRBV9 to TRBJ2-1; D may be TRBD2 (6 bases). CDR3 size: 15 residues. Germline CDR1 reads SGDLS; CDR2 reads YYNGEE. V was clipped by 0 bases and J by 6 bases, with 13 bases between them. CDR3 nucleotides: TGTGCCAGCAGCGTAGGCGGGGCGGGCCTCAATGAGCAGTTCTTC. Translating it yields CASSVGGAGLNEQFF.

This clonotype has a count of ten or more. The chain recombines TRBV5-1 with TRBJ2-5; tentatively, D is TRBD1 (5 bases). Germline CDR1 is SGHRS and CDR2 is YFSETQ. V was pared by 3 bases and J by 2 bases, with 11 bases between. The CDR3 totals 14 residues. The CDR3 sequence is CASSYGQQQETQYF. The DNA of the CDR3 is TGCGCCAGCAGCTATGGACAACAGCAAGAGACCCAGTACTTC.

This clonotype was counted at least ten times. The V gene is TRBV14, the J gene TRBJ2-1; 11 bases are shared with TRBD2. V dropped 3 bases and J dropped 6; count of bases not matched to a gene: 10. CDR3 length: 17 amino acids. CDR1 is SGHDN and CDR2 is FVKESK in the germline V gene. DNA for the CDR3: TGTGCCAGCAGCCAGTCTATGGGCCTAGCGGGGGGCAATGAGCAGTTCTTC. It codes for CASSQSMGLAGGNEQFF.

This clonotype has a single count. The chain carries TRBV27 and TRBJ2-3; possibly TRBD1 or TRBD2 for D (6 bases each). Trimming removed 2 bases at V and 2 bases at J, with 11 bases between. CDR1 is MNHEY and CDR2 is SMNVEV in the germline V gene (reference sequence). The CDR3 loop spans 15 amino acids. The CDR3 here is CASSLRGDVTDTQYF. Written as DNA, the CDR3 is TGTGCCAGCAGTTTAAGGGGGGACGTCACAGATACGCAGTATTTT.

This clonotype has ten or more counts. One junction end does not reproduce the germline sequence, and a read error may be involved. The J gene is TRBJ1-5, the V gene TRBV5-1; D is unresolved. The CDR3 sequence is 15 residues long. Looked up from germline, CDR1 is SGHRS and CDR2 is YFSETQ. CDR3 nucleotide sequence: TGCGCCAGCAGCTTGGTCGACCCCTTCAATCAGCCCCGGCATTTT. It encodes CASSLVDPFNQPRHF.

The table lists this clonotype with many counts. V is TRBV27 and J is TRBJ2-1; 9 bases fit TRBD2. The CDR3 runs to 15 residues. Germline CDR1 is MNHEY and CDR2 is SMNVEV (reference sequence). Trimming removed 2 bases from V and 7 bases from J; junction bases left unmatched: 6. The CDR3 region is CASSLDPSGVNEQFF. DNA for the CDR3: TGTGCCAGCAGTTTAGATCCTAGCGGGGTTAATGAGCAGTTCTTC.

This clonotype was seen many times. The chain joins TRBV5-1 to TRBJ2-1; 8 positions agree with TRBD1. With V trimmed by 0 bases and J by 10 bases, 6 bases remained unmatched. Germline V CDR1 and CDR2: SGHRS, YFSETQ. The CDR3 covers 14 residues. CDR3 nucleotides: TGCGCCAGCAGCTTGGAAGGACAGGGATTGGAGCAGTTCTTC. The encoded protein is CASSLEGQGLEQFF.

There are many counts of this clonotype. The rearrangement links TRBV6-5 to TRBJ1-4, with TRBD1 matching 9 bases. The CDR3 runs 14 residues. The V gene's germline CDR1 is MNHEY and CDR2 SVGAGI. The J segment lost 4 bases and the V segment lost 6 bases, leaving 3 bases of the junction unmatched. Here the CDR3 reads CASRGQGSNEKLFF. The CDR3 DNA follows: TGTGCCAGCAGGGGACAGGGAAGTAATGAAAAACTGTTTTTT.